This T cell receptor beta chain was sequenced during a study of blood T cell repertoires in COVID-19. The wider study: COVID-19 samples, acute and convalescent, were from the United States, Italy and Spain.

In the original workflow: Reference gene primers were amplified, and this amplification served to estimate nucleated cell counts. The protocol was immunoSEQ multiplex PCR, while the TCRdb copy is restricted to in-frame clones and leaves out a portion. The DNA gave D and trimming, while V, J and clone size come from that table. This table has 190,000 or so clones, 90% appearing once. V was pared by 8 bases and J by 5 bases, with 10 bases between. CDR3 length: 12 residues. This TCR was sampled from a man aged 45-60 years with acute or convalescent COVID-19. V and J are TRBV12-3 or TRBV12-4 and TRBJ1-5; D not resolved. Sequencing was carried out using peripheral blood. The CDR3 loop reads CASGPGDQPQHF. As DNA, the CDR3 is TGTGCCAGCGGGCCCGGGGATCAGCCCCAGCATTTT.